This entry concerns a single TCR beta chain. Its specificity is unknown. The sample is drawn from a study of cytomegalovirus exposure and HLA in healthy donors. The overall study: Among the 398 genotyped donors, 70% to 90% were placed in the Caucasian-associated ancestry cluster. Study-level points and caveats: A later analysis linked a missense variant in DCLRE1C to the trimming of TCR beta V and J genes. Rare sequences made up most TCRs, while some public TCRs were found in many donors.

The primer mix had 60 Vbeta and 13 Jbeta primers. Some clones are missing from TCRdb's copy, which holds only in-frame ones; the method was immunoSEQ multiplex PCR. Of more than 100,000 clones listed, less than 75% were seen once; the top ten hold 4% to 5%. Material: PBMCs. This clonotype originated in a woman in her forties in good health and CMV-seronegative.

DNA of the CDR3: TGTGCCAGCAGCCCTCCGGGACTGAGGATCACTGAAGCTTTCTTT. Translating it yields CASSPPGLRITEAFF. This chain links TRBV7-2 with TRBJ1-1; D is possibly TRBD1 (5 bases). CDR1 and CDR2 (germline): SGHTA, FQGNSA. This CDR3 contains 15 residues. V was trimmed by 5 bases and J by 4 bases, leaving 17 bases between them.